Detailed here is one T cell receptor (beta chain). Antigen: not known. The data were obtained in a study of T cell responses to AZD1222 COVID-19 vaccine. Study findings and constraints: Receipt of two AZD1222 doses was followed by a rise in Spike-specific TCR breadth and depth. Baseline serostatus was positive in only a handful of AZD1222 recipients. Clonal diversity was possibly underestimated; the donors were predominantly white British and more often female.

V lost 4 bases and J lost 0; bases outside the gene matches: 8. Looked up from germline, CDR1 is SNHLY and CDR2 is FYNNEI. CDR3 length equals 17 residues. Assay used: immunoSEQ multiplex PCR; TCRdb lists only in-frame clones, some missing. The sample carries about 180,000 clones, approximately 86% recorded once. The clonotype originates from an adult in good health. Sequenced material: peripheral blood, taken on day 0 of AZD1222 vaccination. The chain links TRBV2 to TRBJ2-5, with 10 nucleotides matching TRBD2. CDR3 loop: CASSGGLAGDNQETQYF. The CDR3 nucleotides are TGTGCCAGCAGTGGGGGCCTAGCGGGGGATAACCAAGAGACCCAGTACTTC.